Sequencing of this T cell receptor (beta chain) was carried out in a study of cytomegalovirus exposure and HLA in healthy donors (dated by TCRdb to about 2017). In the study overall: A later analysis indicated that the 95 to 150 validation repertoires were generated on the platform also employed for the approximately 700 repertoires of the first cohort. A separate validation cohort of 90 to 150 different subjects was used in addition to the 666-subject first cohort. The study was designed to test whether signatures of past pathogen exposure could be identified by cataloging public T cell receptors. To predict cytomegalovirus infection status, the study brought together high-throughput TCR immunosequencing, statistical association of individual TCRs with disease status, and machine learning.

Study-wide conclusions, independent of this receptor: In a later analysis, TCRs clustered in the first cohort were found to also tend to co-occur in the 100 to 150 validation repertoires, with 94% of cluster scores above 0. Three of the identified cytomegalovirus-associated TCR beta chains were confirmed in vitro to be specific for cytomegalovirus antigens. The validation cohort had no HLA typing available for a later analysis, so co-occurrence within that cohort was assessed over all 130 or so repertoires. The authors suggested that the approach could potentially be generalized to other disease states and immunological phenotypes. In the study, roughly 160 TCR beta chains were listed as associated with cytomegalovirus. In both the original and validation cohorts, the classifier was reported to diagnose cytomegalovirus status with high specificity and sensitivity. While some public TCRs were present in many individuals, most TCR sequences turned up only very rarely across donors.

As encoded in the germline V gene, CDR1 is MGHRA while CDR2 is YSYEKL. Trimmed from V: 4 bases; trimmed from J: 0 bases; junction bases lacking a gene match: 5. The CDR3 holds 16 amino acids from the cysteine to the phenylalanine. CDR3 DNA only is kept here, 48 bases in frame from base 1. Library prep was done by the immunoSEQ multiplex PCR assay. On the authors' methods: A statistical classification framework was built to diagnose cytomegalovirus status from the catalog of TCR beta chain sequences. TCRdb took over this immuneACCESS table, retaining in-frame rearrangements with V and J assigned. Such tables are incomplete; in checked studies, under half of the missing clones stem from an unresolved V gene, and the remainder is unexplained. From that table come the V and J calls and clone size; the DNA was used to work out D and trimming. The sample table lists approximately 88,000 clones, approximately 81% of them with a count of one. Jointly, the top ten make up around 10% of the sample.

This clone was recorded a few times. Its antigen specificity is not known. No base-level quality is on record; no much larger clone is a single base apart. The donors belonged to the validation cohort of roughly 120 subjects, which was separate from the approximately 700-subject first cohort. Material: PBMCs. The chain links TRBV4-1 with TRBJ2-7; 11 bases in the middle match TRBD1. The sequence was obtained from a woman aged 18-29 years in good health and CMV-seropositive. The sequenced DNA: TGCGCCAGCAGCCGGACCGGGACAGGGGGCTCCTACGAGCAGTACTTC. Translated, it reads CASSRTGTGGSYEQYF.